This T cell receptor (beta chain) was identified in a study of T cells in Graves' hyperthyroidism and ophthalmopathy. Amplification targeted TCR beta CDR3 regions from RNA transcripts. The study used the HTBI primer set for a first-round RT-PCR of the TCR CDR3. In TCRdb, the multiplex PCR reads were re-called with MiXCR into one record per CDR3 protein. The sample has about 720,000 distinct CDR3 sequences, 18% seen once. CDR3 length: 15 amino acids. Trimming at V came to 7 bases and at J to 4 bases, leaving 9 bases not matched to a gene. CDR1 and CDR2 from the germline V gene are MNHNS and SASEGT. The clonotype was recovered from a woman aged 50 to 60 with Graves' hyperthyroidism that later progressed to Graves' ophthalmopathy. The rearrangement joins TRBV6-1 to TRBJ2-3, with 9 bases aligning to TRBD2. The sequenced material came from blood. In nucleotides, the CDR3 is TGTGCCAGCATACGGCGGGGGGGCAACGCAGATACGCAGTATTTT. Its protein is CASIRRGGNADTQYF.